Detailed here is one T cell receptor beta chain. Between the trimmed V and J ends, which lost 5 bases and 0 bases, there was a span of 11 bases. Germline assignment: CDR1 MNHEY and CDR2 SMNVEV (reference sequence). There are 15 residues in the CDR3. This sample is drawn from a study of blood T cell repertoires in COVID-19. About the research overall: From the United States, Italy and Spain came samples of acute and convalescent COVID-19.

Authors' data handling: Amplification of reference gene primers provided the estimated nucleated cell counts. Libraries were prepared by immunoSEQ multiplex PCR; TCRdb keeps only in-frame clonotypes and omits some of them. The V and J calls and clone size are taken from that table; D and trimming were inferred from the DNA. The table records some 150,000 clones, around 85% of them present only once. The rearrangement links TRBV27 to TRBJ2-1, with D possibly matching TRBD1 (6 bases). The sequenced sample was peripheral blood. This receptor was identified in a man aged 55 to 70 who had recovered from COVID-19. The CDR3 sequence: CASSPRGSSYNEQFF. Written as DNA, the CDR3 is TGTGCCAGCAGTCCCAGGGGAAGCTCCTACAATGAGCAGTTCTTC.